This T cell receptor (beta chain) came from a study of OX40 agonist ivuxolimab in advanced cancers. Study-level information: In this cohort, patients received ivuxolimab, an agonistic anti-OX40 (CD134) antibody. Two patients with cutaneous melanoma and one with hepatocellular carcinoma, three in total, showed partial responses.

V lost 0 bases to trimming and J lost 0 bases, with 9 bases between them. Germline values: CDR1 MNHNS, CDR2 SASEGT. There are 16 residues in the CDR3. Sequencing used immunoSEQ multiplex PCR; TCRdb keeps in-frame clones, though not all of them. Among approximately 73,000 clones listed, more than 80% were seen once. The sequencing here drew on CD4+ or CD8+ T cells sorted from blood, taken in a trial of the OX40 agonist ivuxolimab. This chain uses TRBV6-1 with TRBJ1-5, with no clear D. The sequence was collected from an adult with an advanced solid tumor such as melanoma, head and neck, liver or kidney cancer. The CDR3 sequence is CASSEAPFFSNQPQHF. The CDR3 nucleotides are TGTGCCAGCAGTGAAGCACCGTTTTTTAGCAATCAGCCCCAGCATTTT.